The rows below give T cell receptor beta chains drawn from one sample of a study of blood T cell repertoires in COVID-19. This table comes from immunoSEQ multiplex PCR, and its TCRdb copy is limited to in-frame clones, with some not included. This sample has 95,000 to 150,000 clones, with 90% found just once. The sequenced sample was peripheral blood. The receptors come from a woman aged 60-75 years with COVID-19, enrolled during active disease. The CDR3 runs from the conserved cysteine through the conserved F or W. The order of the fields is D gene, V gene, J gene, clone size, CDR3 protein, CDR3 DNA. D genes are given only for firm matches. Where a row states a size, it is once, few, many or the class of an expanded clone; other rows omit it.

d_call: NA; v_call: TRBV7-2; j_call: TRBJ2-2; clone_size: NA; cdr3_aa: CASSLAAVGELFF; cdr3_nt: TGTGCCAGCAGCTTAGCGGCAGTCGGGGAGCTGTTTTTT
d_call: NA; v_call: TRBV3-1/TRBV3-2; j_call: TRBJ2-5; clone_size: few; cdr3_aa: CASSQDQGGTSQETQYF; cdr3_nt: TGTGCCAGCAGCCAAGATCAGGGAGGAACTAGCCAAGAGACCCAGTACTTC
d_call: NA; v_call: TRBV7-2; j_call: TRBJ1-4; clone_size: few; cdr3_aa: CASSSGGAGRKLFF; cdr3_nt: TGTGCCAGCAGCTCCGGAGGGGCAGGGAGAAAACTGTTTTTT
d_call: TRBD1; v_call: TRBV6-5; j_call: TRBJ1-2; clone_size: NA; cdr3_aa: CASKQTGNGYTF; cdr3_nt: TGTGCCAGCAAACAGACAGGGAATGGCTACACCTTC
d_call: NA; v_call: TRBV7-2; j_call: TRBJ1-6; clone_size: NA; cdr3_aa: CASSLGRDNSPLHF; cdr3_nt: TGTGCCAGCAGCTTAGGGCGGGATAATTCACCCCTCCACTTT
d_call: TRBD1; v_call: TRBV5-4; j_call: TRBJ1-1; clone_size: NA; cdr3_aa: CASSSATGGRAFF; cdr3_nt: TGTGCCAGCAGCTCAGCTACAGGGGGCCGGGCTTTCTTT
d_call: NA; v_call: TRBV19; j_call: TRBJ1-1; clone_size: NA; cdr3_aa: CASSMGGGGVLAEAFF; cdr3_nt: TGTGCCAGTAGTATGGGCGGAGGCGGCGTTTTAGCTGAAGCTTTCTTT
d_call: NA; v_call: TRBV3-1/TRBV3-2; j_call: TRBJ2-1; clone_size: NA; cdr3_aa: CASSQDWLGPYNEQFF; cdr3_nt: TGTGCCAGCAGCCAAGATTGGCTAGGTCCCTACAATGAGCAGTTCTTC
d_call: TRBD1; v_call: TRBV28; j_call: TRBJ2-3; clone_size: NA; cdr3_aa: CASRQGRDTQYF; cdr3_nt: TGTGCCAGCAGACAGGGGAGAGATACGCAGTATTTT
d_call: NA; v_call: TRBV4-2; j_call: TRBJ2-7; clone_size: NA; cdr3_aa: CASSQNPGVRSKDEQYF; cdr3_nt: TGTGCCAGCAGCCAGAATCCGGGGGTGAGATCGAAGGACGAGCAGTACTTC
d_call: NA; v_call: TRBV6-5; j_call: TRBJ2-2; clone_size: NA; cdr3_aa: CASSLEGAGTGELFF; cdr3_nt: TGTGCCAGCAGTTTGGAGGGGGCGGGCACCGGGGAGCTGTTTTTT
d_call: TRBD1; v_call: TRBV3-1/TRBV3-2; j_call: TRBJ1-6; clone_size: few; cdr3_aa: CASSQDRMGNSPLHF; cdr3_nt: TGTGCCAGCAGCCAGGACAGGATGGGTAATTCACCCCTCCACTTT
d_call: NA; v_call: TRBV7-8; j_call: TRBJ1-4; clone_size: NA; cdr3_aa: CASSLQEGEKLFF; cdr3_nt: TGTGCCAGCAGCCTGCAGGAGGGAGAAAAACTGTTTTTT
d_call: NA; v_call: TRBV7-9; j_call: TRBJ1-6; clone_size: NA; cdr3_aa: CASSLYGGSNSPLHF; cdr3_nt: TGTGCCAGCAGCTTATACGGGGGTAGTAATTCACCCCTCCACTTT
d_call: TRBD2; v_call: TRBV6-2/TRBV6-3; j_call: TRBJ2-1; clone_size: NA; cdr3_aa: CASSKGLAGVPSYNEQFF; cdr3_nt: TGTGCCAGCAGTAAGGGACTAGCGGGGGTCCCCTCCTACAATGAGCAGTTCTTC
d_call: TRBD1; v_call: TRBV7-9; j_call: TRBJ2-1; clone_size: NA; cdr3_aa: CASSPRQGSYNEQFF; cdr3_nt: TGTGCCAGCAGCCCGAGACAGGGTTCCTACAATGAGCAGTTCTTC
d_call: TRBD2; v_call: TRBV7-3; j_call: TRBJ2-7; clone_size: NA; cdr3_aa: CASSESGGPSEQYF; cdr3_nt: TGTGCCAGCAGCGAGAGCGGGGGGCCGTCCGAGCAGTACTTC
d_call: NA; v_call: TRBV4-3; j_call: TRBJ2-6; clone_size: NA; cdr3_aa: CASSQESGSGANVLTF; cdr3_nt: TGCGCCAGCAGCCAAGAATCCGGCTCTGGGGCCAACGTCCTGACTTTC
d_call: TRBD1; v_call: TRBV19; j_call: TRBJ2-7; clone_size: NA; cdr3_aa: CASSMGDSSYEQYF; cdr3_nt: TGTGCCAGTAGTATGGGGGACAGTTCCTACGAGCAGTACTTC
d_call: TRBD2; v_call: TRBV5-1; j_call: TRBJ2-1; clone_size: NA; cdr3_aa: CASSLSGASYNEQFF; cdr3_nt: TGCGCCAGCAGCTTGAGCGGGGCTTCCTACAATGAGCAGTTCTTC
d_call: NA; v_call: TRBV6-5; j_call: TRBJ1-1; clone_size: NA; cdr3_aa: CASSYKYRAGNTEAFF; cdr3_nt: TGTGCCAGCAGTTATAAATACAGGGCTGGGAACACTGAAGCTTTCTTT
d_call: TRBD2; v_call: TRBV4-1; j_call: TRBJ2-1; clone_size: NA; cdr3_aa: CASSANRGVGEQFF; cdr3_nt: TGCGCCAGCAGCGCTAACCGGGGGGTCGGTGAGCAGTTCTTC
d_call: NA; v_call: TRBV30; j_call: TRBJ1-4; clone_size: once; cdr3_aa: CAWSPLRAGEKLFF; cdr3_nt: TGTGCCTGGAGTCCTCTAAGGGCGGGAGAAAAACTGTTTTTT
d_call: TRBD2; v_call: TRBV3-1/TRBV3-2; j_call: TRBJ2-1; clone_size: NA; cdr3_aa: CASSQDRSSGGRYGRCNEQFF; cdr3_nt: TGTGCCAGCAGCCAAGACAGGAGTAGCGGGGGCCGTTATGGGCGGTGCAATGAGCAGTTCTTC
d_call: NA; v_call: TRBV4-2; j_call: TRBJ2-3; clone_size: NA; cdr3_aa: CASSQGSAGTDTQYF; cdr3_nt: TGTGCCAGCAGCCAAGGGTCAGCCGGGACAGATACGCAGTATTTT
d_call: TRBD1; v_call: TRBV5-4; j_call: TRBJ1-4; clone_size: once; cdr3_aa: CASSLGTVGEKLFF; cdr3_nt: TGTGCCAGCAGCCTCGGGACAGTAGGTGAAAAACTGTTTTTT
d_call: TRBD1; v_call: TRBV4-2; j_call: TRBJ2-2; clone_size: NA; cdr3_aa: CASSQEVFDRGLVTGELFF; cdr3_nt: TGTGCCAGCAGCCAAGAGGTATTCGACAGGGGGCTGGTCACCGGGGAGCTGTTTTTT
d_call: TRBD1; v_call: TRBV6-5; j_call: TRBJ2-4; clone_size: NA; cdr3_aa: CASSPTGNKNIQYF; cdr3_nt: TGTGCCAGCAGTCCGACAGGGAACAAAAACATTCAGTACTTC
d_call: NA; v_call: TRBV12-5; j_call: TRBJ2-5; clone_size: NA; cdr3_aa: CASGGGGQERETQYF; cdr3_nt: TGTGCTAGTGGTGGGGGGGGACAGGAGAGAGAGACCCAGTACTTC
d_call: NA; v_call: TRBV6-5; j_call: TRBJ1-5; clone_size: NA; cdr3_aa: CASSRDRFNQPQHF; cdr3_nt: TGTGCCAGCAGTCGAGATCGATTCAATCAGCCCCAGCATTTT
d_call: TRBD1; v_call: TRBV6-2/TRBV6-3; j_call: TRBJ1-5; clone_size: NA; cdr3_aa: CASSYMTGLGGNQPQHF; cdr3_nt: TGTGCCAGCAGTTACATGACAGGGCTTGGAGGCAATCAGCCCCAGCATTTT
d_call: NA; v_call: TRBV6-1; j_call: TRBJ2-2; clone_size: NA; cdr3_aa: CASSELRGSRNGELFF; cdr3_nt: TGTGCCAGCAGTGAACTCAGGGGTTCCCGGAACGGGGAGCTGTTTTTT
d_call: TRBD1; v_call: TRBV14; j_call: TRBJ1-1; clone_size: NA; cdr3_aa: CASSRTGGSTEAFF; cdr3_nt: TGTGCCAGCAGCCGGACAGGGGGAAGCACTGAAGCTTTCTTT
d_call: NA; v_call: TRBV7-2; j_call: TRBJ2-4; clone_size: NA; cdr3_aa: CASSGRTGKNIQYF; cdr3_nt: TGTGCCAGCAGCGGGAGGACGGGCAAAAACATTCAGTACTTC
d_call: TRBD1; v_call: TRBV2; j_call: TRBJ2-5; clone_size: few; cdr3_aa: CASSEAWTGGVETQYF; cdr3_nt: TGTGCCAGCAGTGAAGCGTGGACAGGGGGCGTAGAGACCCAGTACTTC
d_call: NA; v_call: TRBV2; j_call: TRBJ1-4; clone_size: NA; cdr3_aa: CATRLDSNNEKLFF; cdr3_nt: TGTGCCACGAGACTGGATTCAAATAATGAAAAACTGTTTTTT
d_call: NA; v_call: TRBV2; j_call: TRBJ2-5; clone_size: once; cdr3_aa: CASSELGGGKYF; cdr3_nt: TGTGCCAGCAGTGAGTTGGGAGGGGGAAAATACTTC